The next 25 T cell receptor beta chains were all read from a single sample in a study of blood T cell repertoires in COVID-19. Using immunoSEQ multiplex PCR, the repertoire was profiled, and TCRdb retains in-frame clones only, with some absent. Among more than 200,000 clones listed, approximately 91% were seen once. The sample taken for sequencing was peripheral blood. These receptor sequences come from a middle-aged man with acute or convalescent COVID-19.

The chain recombines TRBV15 with TRBJ1-1, with 7 positions matching TRBD1. After removal of 5 bases from V and 1 base from J, the junction contained 7 bases not matched to a gene. This CDR3 is 15 amino acids long. CDR1 LNHNV and CDR2 YYDKDF come from the germline V gene (reference sequence). DNA for the CDR3: TGTGCCACCAGCTTTCCGGGACAGAGGAACACTGAAGCTTTCTTT. Translation gives CATSFPGQRNTEAFF.

Only a few counts were recorded for this clone. The rearrangement links TRBV27 to TRBJ2-7; 12 bases are shared with TRBD1. The CDR3 covers 16 residues. CDR1 and CDR2 from the germline V gene are MNHEY and SMNVEV (reference sequence). V lost 0 bases to trimming and J lost 9 bases; unmatched junction nucleotides: 9. CDR3 nucleotide sequence: TGTGCCAGCAGTTTATCCGGGACAGGGGGCAGTTCTGGGCAGTACTTC. Its protein is CASSLSGTGGSSGQYF.

The chain has TRBV19 and TRBJ1-2, with TRBD1 identical over 8 bases. The V gene's germline CDR1 is LNHDA and CDR2 SQIVND (reference sequence). The CDR3 totals 16 residues. The trim removed 5 bases at V and 8 bases at J, leaving 16 bases unmatched. The CDR3 sequence is CASSPPIWQGARGYTF. Here the CDR3 DNA reads TGTGCCAGTAGTCCCCCAATCTGGCAGGGGGCTCGCGGCTACACCTTC.

This clone was observed a single time. V and J are TRBV6-1 and TRBJ2-1, with a weak D call TRBD1 (5 bases). Germline loops: CDR1 MNHNS, CDR2 SASEGT. Between the trimmed V and J ends, which lost 2 bases and 7 bases, there was a span of 18 bases. The CDR3 runs to 16 residues. This chain's CDR3 is CASSEPGRVGRNEQFF. CDR3 sequence (DNA): TGTGCCAGCAGTGAACCCGGCAGGGTGGGAAGGAATGAGCAGTTCTTC.

This chain connects TRBV28 to TRBJ1-2; the match to TRBD1 covers 9 bases. Germline values: CDR1 MDHEN, CDR2 SYDVKM. V trimming: 2 bases; J trimming: 6 bases; junction bases outside the gene matches: 7. The CDR3 is made up of 15 amino acids. The CDR3 loop reads CASSLTGGAIDGYTF. The CDR3 DNA reads as TGTGCCAGCAGTTTAACAGGGGGCGCCATTGATGGCTACACCTTC.

The chain uses TRBV28 and TRBJ1-2; D is unresolved. CDR3 length: 13 amino acids. CDR1 is MDHEN, CDR2 SYDVKM, per germline. The V end was cut by 8 bases, the J end by 1 base, with 11 bases between. DNA for the CDR3: TGTGCCAGCCGAGACGGGGTTAACTATGGCTACACCTTC. Translating it yields CASRDGVNYGYTF.

The rearrangement uses TRBV29-1 and TRBJ2-1; the D is unclear. The CDR3 is 14 amino acids. V was clipped by 7 bases and J by 9 bases, with 22 bases between them. Germline loops: CDR1 SQVTM, CDR2 ANQGSEA. CDR3 DNA: TGCAGCGGTTACGTTCCGGTTAGCTGGAGTGAGCAGTTCTTC. The encoded protein is CSGYVPVSWSEQFF.

This clone was found once. This chain joins TRBV30 and TRBJ2-3; TRBD2 matches at 9 bases. The trim removed 0 bases at V and 0 bases at J, leaving 1 base unmatched. Germline V gene lookup returns CDR1 GTSNPN and CDR2 SVGIG (reference sequence). The CDR3 spans 15 residues. The CDR3 spells CAWSVGLASTDTQYF. Written as DNA, the CDR3 is TGTGCCTGGAGTGTAGGACTAGCGAGCACAGATACGCAGTATTTT.

V gene TRBV4-1 combines with J gene TRBJ1-1; tentative D call: TRBD1 (6 bases). Trimming shortened V by 3 bases and J by 5 bases, and 10 bases separated the two germline ends. The CDR3 length is 13 residues. Germline-derived CDR1 and CDR2 are MGHRA and YSYEKL. The CDR3 is CASSHQRGTEAFF. The CDR3, as DNA: TGCGCCAGCAGCCACCAAAGGGGGACTGAAGCTTTCTTT.

The chain has TRBV19 and TRBJ2-6, with D perhaps TRBD1 (6 bases). V was trimmed by 8 bases and J by 4 bases, leaving 12 bases between them. There are 14 residues in the CDR3. Germline CDR1 LNHDA, CDR2 SQIVND (reference sequence). In DNA, the CDR3 is TGTGCCAGTGGGACAAGCCTCGGGGCCAACGTCCTGACTTTC. Its protein product is CASGTSLGANVLTF.

The V gene is TRBV10-3, the J gene TRBJ1-4; TRBD1 aligns across 7 bases. V was pared by 4 bases and J by 6 bases, with 5 bases of the junction left unmatched. This CDR3 region has 14 residues. The germline V gene has CDR1 ENHRY and CDR2 SYGVKD. CDR3 coding DNA: TGTGCCATCAGTGCTGAAACAGGGGATGAAAAACTGTTTTTT. Protein sequence: CAISAETGDEKLFF.

The chain couples TRBV4-2 to TRBJ1-6; D might be TRBD1 (6 bases). The germline gives CDR1 LGHNA, CDR2 YNFKEQ. V lost 1 base and J 5 bases, leaving 9 bases between the germline ends. This CDR3 is 15 amino acids long. In DNA form, the CDR3 reads TGTGCCAGCAGCCAAGGGACAGCCGATAATTCACCCCTCCACTTT. It is translated as CASSQGTADNSPLHF.

This clone was detected only a few times. This chain connects TRBV5-1 to TRBJ2-5, with TRBD2 matching over 8 bases. Germline V gives CDR1 SGHRS, CDR2 YFSETQ. CDR3 size: 15 residues. The junction had 4 bases not matched to a gene; V was cut back by 1 base and J by 2 bases. CDR3 amino acids: CASSLTSGPQETQYF. Here the CDR3 DNA reads TGCGCCAGCAGCTTGACTAGCGGCCCTCAAGAGACCCAGTACTTC. The full variable domain, its missing parts supplied by reference TRBV5-1 and TRBJ2-5, is KAGVTQTPRYLIKTRGQQVTLSCSPISGHRSVSWYQQTPGQGLQFLFEYFSETQRNKGNFPGRFSGRQFSNSRSEMNVSTLELGDSALYLCASSLTSGPQETQYFGPGTRLLVL.

The rearrangement links TRBV27 to TRBJ1-5; D gene unclear. The CDR3 is 15 amino acids. From germline, CDR1 is MNHEY and CDR2 SMNVEV (reference sequence). V was cut by 3 bases and J by 2 bases, with 11 bases left in between. The CDR3 loop reads CASSFGPGGNQPQHF. CDR3 nucleotides: TGTGCCAGCAGTTTCGGACCCGGGGGCAATCAGCCCCAGCATTTT.

The chain carries TRBV19 and TRBJ1-5, with 7 bases matching TRBD1. The CDR3 extends over 14 amino acids. The germline CDR1 and CDR2 sequences are LNHDA and SQIVND (reference sequence). V lost 7 bases and J lost 1; bases outside the gene matches: 4. The CDR3 region is CASTPDRSNQPQHF. The DNA of the CDR3 is TGTGCCAGTACCCCGGACAGGAGCAATCAGCCCCAGCATTTT.

This chain uses TRBV30 with TRBJ2-7; possible D gene TRBD1, 6 bases. CDR1 is GTSNPN and CDR2 is SVGIG in the germline V gene (reference sequence). The CDR3 extends over 14 amino acids. Trimming stripped 5 bases from V and 2 bases from J, with 16 bases between. The CDR3 region is CAWHPPGQPYEQYF. DNA of the CDR3: TGTGCCTGGCACCCGCCGGGACAACCCTACGAGCAGTACTTC.

The chain links TRBV19 to TRBJ1-1; perhaps TRBD1 as D (6 bases). This CDR3 has 12 residues. Germline V CDR1 and CDR2: LNHDA, SQIVND (reference sequence). V lost 9 bases to trimming and J lost 0 bases, with 8 bases between them. Here the CDR3 reads CASGQMNTEAFF. CDR3 in DNA: TGTGCCAGCGGACAGATGAACACTGAAGCTTTCTTT. The full variable domain, completed using reference TRBV19 and TRBJ1-1, is DGGITQSPKYLFRKEGQNVTLSCEQNLNHDAMYWYRQDPGQGLRLIYYSQIVNDFQKGDIAEGYSVSREKKESFPLTVTSAQKNPTAFYLCASGQMNTEAFFGQGTRLTVV.

This chain links TRBV7-9 with TRBJ1-5; D is perhaps TRBD1 (5 bases). The CDR3 extends over 14 amino acids. CDR1 and CDR2 (germline): SEHNR, FQNEAQ (reference sequence). With 4 bases removed from V and 8 bases from J, the gap between germline ends came to 15 bases. The CDR3 coding sequence is TGTGCCAGCAGCTCCGGTGGGGCCAAGGAGCCCCAGCATTTT. This translates into CASSSGGAKEPQHF.

The chain links TRBV11-2 to TRBJ2-1; weak D call: TRBD1 (5 bases). The ends were cut back, 4 bases at V and 10 bases at J, with 26 bases in the middle. This CDR3 region has 17 residues. The germline V gene has CDR1 SGHAT and CDR2 FQNNGV. CDR3 in DNA: TGTGCCAGCAGCTCACACGCTGCGACAGTGGGGCATGAGGAGCAGTTCTTC. Residues: CASSSHAATVGHEEQFF. The whole variable domain, remainder taken from reference TRBV11-2 and TRBJ2-1, is EAGVAQSPRYKIIEKRQSVAFWCNPISGHATLYWYQQILGQGPKLLIQFQNNGVVDDSQLPKDRFSAERLKGVDSTLKIQPAKLEDSAVYLCASSSHAATVGHEEQFFGPGTRLTVL.

The chain uses TRBV5-1 and TRBJ2-7; D unclear. CDR1 and CDR2 (germline): SGHRS, YFSETQ. V lost 4 bases and J lost 7, with 12 bases in between. The CDR3 extends over 12 amino acids. CDR3 sequence: CASSQFPREQYF. The CDR3 DNA reads as TGCGCCAGCAGCCAATTTCCTAGAGAGCAGTACTTC.

The chain combines TRBV2 with TRBJ1-2, with D uncertain. The germline V gene has CDR1 SNHLY and CDR2 FYNNEI. CDR3 size: 15 residues. Trimming removed 1 base at V and 2 bases at J, with 11 bases between. The CDR3 nucleotides are TGTGCCAGCAGTGAAGAGGCAGCGACGAACTATGGCTACACCTTC. Encoded protein: CASSEEAATNYGYTF.

The V call is TRBV18, the J call TRBJ2-5; TRBD1 agrees at 11 bases. The CDR3 covers 15 residues. CDR1 and CDR2 (germline): KGHSH, LQKENI. V shed 3 bases and J 5 bases; nucleotides not matched to a gene: 5. Written as DNA, the CDR3 is TGTGCCAGCTCACCCGGACAGGGGGCGTTTGAGACCCAGTACTTC. As protein: CASSPGQGAFETQYF. Full variable domain (remainder filled in from reference TRBV18 and TRBJ2-5): NAGVMQNPRHLVRRRGQEARLRCSPMKGHSHVYWYRQLPEEGLKFMVYLQKENIIDESGMPKERFSAEFPKEGPSILRIQQVVRGDSAAYFCASSPGQGAFETQYFGPGTRLLVL.

The V call is TRBV5-6, the J call TRBJ1-3, with D unclear. The germline V gene has CDR1 SGHDT and CDR2 YYEEEE. The CDR3 sequence is 13 residues long. Trimming took 3 bases from V and 1 from J, leaving 5 bases between them. The DNA of the CDR3 is TGTGCCAGCAGCTGGGCGTCTGGAAACACCATATATTTT. Its translation: CASSWASGNTIYF.

The chain joins TRBV10-1 to TRBJ2-7; 7 nucleotides align to TRBD1. Germline V lookup: CDR1 WNHNN, CDR2 SYGVQD (reference sequence). V was pared by 8 bases and J by 0 bases, with 10 bases of the junction left unmatched. The CDR3 length is 15 residues. The CDR3 protein is CASGDEGASSYEQYF. The CDR3 DNA reads as TGCGCCAGCGGCGATGAGGGGGCCTCCTCCTACGAGCAGTACTTC.

J is TRBJ2-2 and V is TRBV24-1; TRBD2 matches at 8 bases. V shed 9 bases and J 3 bases; nucleotides not matched to a gene: 8. The V gene's germline CDR1 is KGHDR and CDR2 SFDVKD. This CDR3 has 15 residues. CDR3 DNA sequence: TGTGCCACCCGACCCGGGACTAGAGACACCGGGGAGCTGTTTTTT. This codes for CATRPGTRDTGELFF.